Listed here are 9 T cell receptor beta chains from one sample, sequenced in a study of CDR3 diversity in severe acne (dated by TCRdb to about 2019). The protocol used for the library was PCR. Sequencer: Illumina HiSeq 2000. Through fastp at Q25 and MiXCR, TCRdb rebuilt clones from the public reads, retaining in-frame beta chains. Duplicate CDR3 protein sequences are folded into a single record with the most common DNA and genes. Within this sample are about 97,000 distinct CDR3 sequences, with 51% of them counted one time only. Together, the top ten hold around 11% of the sample. Material: blood. All receptors come from a male donor with acne.

The CDR3 loop is CAISESRGLAGSNEQYF. CDR3 DNA sequence: TGTGCCATCAGTGAGTCTAGGGGACTAGCGGGATCTAACGAGCAGTACTTC. The chain has TRBV10-3 and TRBJ2-7; the match to TRBD2 covers 13 bases. The J segment lost 5 bases and the V segment lost 0 bases, leaving 7 bases of the junction unmatched. CDR1 and CDR2 from the germline V gene are ENHRY and SYGVKD. The CDR3 spans 17 residues.

The chain links TRBV7-9 to TRBJ1-1; 7 bases line up with TRBD1. There are 15 residues in the CDR3. The J segment lost 1 base and the V segment lost 5 bases, leaving 7 bases of the junction unmatched. Germline V CDR1 and CDR2: SEHNR, FQNEAQ (reference sequence). The CDR3 DNA follows: TGTGCCAGCAGCCCTGGGGACAGATGGAACACTGAAGCTTTCTTT. It is translated as CASSPGDRWNTEAFF.

CDR3 region: CASLMDGFETQYF. Here the CDR3 DNA reads TGTGCCAGCCTGATGGATGGTTTCGAGACCCAGTACTTC. J is TRBJ2-5 and V is TRBV2; the D is unclear. The CDR3 consists of 13 residues. Looked up from germline, CDR1 is SNHLY and CDR2 is FYNNEI. V was shortened by 8 bases and J by 5 bases, with 15 bases between the two germline ends.

In this sample, this clonotype turned up many times. CDR3 in amino acids: CASSLGGRTYNEQFF. The CDR3 region has the DNA TGCGCCAGCAGCTTGGGAGGGCGCACCTACAATGAGCAGTTCTTC. V gene TRBV5-1 combines with J gene TRBJ2-1, with a weak D call TRBD2 (5 bases). The CDR3 totals 15 residues. In germline, CDR1 is SGHRS, CDR2 YFSETQ. The ends were cut back, 0 bases at V and 2 bases at J, with 9 bases in the middle.

There are many counts of this clonotype. V gene TRBV24-1 combines with J gene TRBJ2-3; D possibly corresponds to TRBD2 (5 bases). The germline CDR1 and CDR2 sequences are KGHDR and SFDVKD. Trimming removed 5 bases from V and 2 bases from J, with 16 bases in between. The CDR3 has 16 residues. The CDR3 DNA follows: TGTGCCACCAGTGCCCTGGACTCGACTCTCACAGATACGCAGTATTTT. It translates to CATSALDSTLTDTQYF.

The chain is built from TRBV9 and TRBJ2-5; 10 bases map to TRBD1. The trim removed 3 bases at V and 5 bases at J, leaving 7 bases unmatched. CDR1 and CDR2 from the germline V gene are SGDLS and YYNGEE. CDR3 length equals 15 residues. Here the CDR3 DNA reads TGTGCCAGCAGCGCAAGACAGGGGGCACGGGAGACCCAGTACTTC. It encodes CASSARQGARETQYF.

This rearrangement joins TRBV7-8 to TRBJ2-7; the D call may be TRBD1 or TRBD2 (5 bases each). The V gene lost 5 bases and the J gene lost 6 bases, with 8 bases spanning the gap. The germline V gene encodes CDR1 SGHVS and CDR2 FQNEAQ. CDR3 length: 11 amino acids. CDR3 sequence: CASSPGSEQYF. The CDR3 coding sequence is TGTGCCAGCAGCCCAGGGAGCGAGCAGTACTTC.

This clonotype came up a few times. As DNA, the CDR3 is TGTGCCACCAGCAGGGACCTAGTCGCCAGCAGCTCAAATGCGGGTCATGAGCAGTTCTTC. Translation gives CATSRDLVASSSNAGHEQFF. The V and J genes are TRBV15 and TRBJ2-1, with D possibly TRBD2 on 5 matching bases. The V and J ends lost 3 bases and 8 bases respectively, with 32 bases between them. This CDR3 comprises 20 residues. Germline values: CDR1 LNHNV, CDR2 YYDKDF (reference sequence).

CDR3 in amino acids: CASSLVGGVDVLETQYF. The CDR3 DNA reads as TGTGCCAGCAGCTTAGTTGGGGGCGTGGATGTCTTAGAGACCCAGTACTTC. The chain recombines TRBV7-9 with TRBJ2-5, with D perhaps matching TRBD1 (6 bases). The CDR3 spans 17 residues. Germline V gene lookup returns CDR1 SEHNR and CDR2 FQNEAQ (reference sequence). The ends were cut back, 1 base at V and 4 bases at J, with 19 bases in the middle.